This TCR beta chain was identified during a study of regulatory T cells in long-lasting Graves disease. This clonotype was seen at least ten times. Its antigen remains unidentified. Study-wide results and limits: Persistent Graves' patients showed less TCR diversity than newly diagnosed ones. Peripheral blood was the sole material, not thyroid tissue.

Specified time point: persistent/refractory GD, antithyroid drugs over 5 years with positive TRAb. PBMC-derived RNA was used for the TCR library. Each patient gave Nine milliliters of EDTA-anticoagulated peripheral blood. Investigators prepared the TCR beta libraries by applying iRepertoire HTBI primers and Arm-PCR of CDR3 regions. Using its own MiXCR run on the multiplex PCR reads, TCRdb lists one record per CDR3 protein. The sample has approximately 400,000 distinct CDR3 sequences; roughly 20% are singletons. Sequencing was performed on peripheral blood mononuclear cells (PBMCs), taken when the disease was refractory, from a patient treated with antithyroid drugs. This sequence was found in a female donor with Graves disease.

The CDR3 loop reads CASSPPGAPRTQYF. DNA for the CDR3: TGTGCCAGCAGCCCCCCGGGGGCCCCCCGGACCCAGTACTTC. V and J are TRBV11-2 and TRBJ2-5; D possibly matches TRBD1 or TRBD2 (6 bases each). This CDR3 region has 14 residues. V lost 5 bases and J lost 7, with 17 bases in between. CDR1 is SGHAT and CDR2 is FQNNGV in the germline V gene.